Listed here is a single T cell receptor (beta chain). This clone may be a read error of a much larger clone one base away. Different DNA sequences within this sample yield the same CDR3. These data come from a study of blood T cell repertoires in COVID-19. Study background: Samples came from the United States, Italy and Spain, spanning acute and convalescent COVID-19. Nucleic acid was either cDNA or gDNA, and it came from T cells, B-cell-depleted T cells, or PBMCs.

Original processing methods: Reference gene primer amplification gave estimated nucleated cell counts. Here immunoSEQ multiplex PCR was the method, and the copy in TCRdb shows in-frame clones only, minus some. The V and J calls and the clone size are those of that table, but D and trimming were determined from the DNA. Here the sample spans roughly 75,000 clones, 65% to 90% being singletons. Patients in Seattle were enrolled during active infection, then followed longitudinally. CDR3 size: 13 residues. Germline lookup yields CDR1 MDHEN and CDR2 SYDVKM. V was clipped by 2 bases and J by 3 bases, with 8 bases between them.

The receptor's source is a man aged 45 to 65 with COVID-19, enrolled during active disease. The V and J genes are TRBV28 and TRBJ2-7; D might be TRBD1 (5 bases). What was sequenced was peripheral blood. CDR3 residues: CASSLGQGYEQYF. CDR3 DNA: TGTGCCAGCAGTTTAGGGCAGGGCTACGAGCAGTACTTC. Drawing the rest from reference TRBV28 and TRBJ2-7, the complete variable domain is DVKVTQSSRYLVKRTGEKVFLECVQDMDHENMFWYRQDPGLGLRLIYFSYDVKMKEKGDIPEGYSVSREKKERFSLILESASTNQTSMYLCASSLGQGYEQYFGPGTRLTVT.